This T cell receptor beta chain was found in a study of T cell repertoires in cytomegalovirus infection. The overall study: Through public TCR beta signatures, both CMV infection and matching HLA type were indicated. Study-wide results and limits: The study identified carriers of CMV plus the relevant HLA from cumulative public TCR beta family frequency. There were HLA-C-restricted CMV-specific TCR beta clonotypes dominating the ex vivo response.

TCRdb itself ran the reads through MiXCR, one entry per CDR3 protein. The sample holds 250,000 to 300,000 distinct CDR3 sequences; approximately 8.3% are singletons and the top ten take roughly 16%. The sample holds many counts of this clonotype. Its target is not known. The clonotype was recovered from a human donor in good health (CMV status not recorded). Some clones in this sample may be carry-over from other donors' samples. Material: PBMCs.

The CDR3 sequence is CASSPRQGRRAGFQETQYF. For the CDR3, the DNA is TGTGCCAGCAGCCCCCGACAGGGTCGTCGGGCAGGCTTCCAAGAGACCCAGTACTTC. V is TRBV7-2 and J is TRBJ2-5; 7 bases line up with TRBD1. Unmatched junction bases numbered 19, after V lost 5 bases and J lost 1 base. Per germline, CDR1 SGHTA and CDR2 FQGNSA. The CDR3 runs to 19 residues.